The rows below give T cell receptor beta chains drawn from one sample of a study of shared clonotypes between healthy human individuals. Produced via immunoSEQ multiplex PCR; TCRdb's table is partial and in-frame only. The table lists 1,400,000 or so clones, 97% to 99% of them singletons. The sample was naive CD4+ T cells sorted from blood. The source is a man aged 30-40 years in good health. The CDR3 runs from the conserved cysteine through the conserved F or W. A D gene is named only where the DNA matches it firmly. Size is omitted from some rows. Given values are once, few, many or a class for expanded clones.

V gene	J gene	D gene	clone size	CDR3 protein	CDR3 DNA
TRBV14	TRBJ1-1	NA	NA	CASSRSPGGTEAFF	TGTGCCAGCAGCCGAAGTCCCGGGGGGACTGAAGCTTTCTTT
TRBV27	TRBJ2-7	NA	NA	CASSWWEGYF	TGTGCCAGCAGTTGGTGGGAAGGGTACTTC
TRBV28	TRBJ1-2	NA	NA	CASSLPGANYGYTF	TGTGCCAGCAGTCTCCCCGGGGCTAACTATGGCTACACCTTC
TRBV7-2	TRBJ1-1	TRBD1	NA	CASSLPQGGAGNTEAFF	TGTGCCAGCAGCTTGCCGCAGGGGGGGGCAGGGAACACTGAAGCTTTCTTT
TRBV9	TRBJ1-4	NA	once	CASSADTYNEKLFF	TGTGCCAGCAGCGCAGACACTTATAATGAAAAACTGTTTTTT
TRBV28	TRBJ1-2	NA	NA	CASSPPSFRRGLANYGYTF	TGTGCCAGCAGTCCTCCCTCGTTTCGAAGAGGGTTGGCTAACTATGGCTACACCTTC
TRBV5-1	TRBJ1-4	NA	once	CASRTGQLTTNEKLFF	TGCGCCAGCAGAACCGGACAGTTGACAACTAATGAAAAACTGTTTTTT
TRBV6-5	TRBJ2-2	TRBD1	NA	CASRVDRDNTGELFF	TGTGCCAGCAGGGTTGACAGGGATAACACCGGGGAGCTGTTTTTT
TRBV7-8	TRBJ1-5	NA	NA	CASSPTRGRNQPQHF	TGTGCCAGCAGCCCCACGAGGGGACGCAATCAGCCCCAGCATTTT
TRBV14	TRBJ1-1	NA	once	CASSHGRWTEAFF	TGTGCCAGCAGCCACGGGAGGTGGACTGAAGCTTTCTTT
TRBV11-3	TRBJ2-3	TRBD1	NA	CASSSGSGGGQADTQYF	TGTGCCAGCAGTAGTGGGTCAGGGGGCGGTCAGGCAGATACGCAGTATTTT
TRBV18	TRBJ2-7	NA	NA	CASSPAGARYEQYF	TGTGCCAGCTCACCGGCAGGAGCTAGGTACGAGCAGTACTTC
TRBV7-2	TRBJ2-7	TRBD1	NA	CASSSLASGGNEQYF	TGTGCCAGCAGCTCTCTTGCGTCAGGGGGCAACGAGCAGTACTTC
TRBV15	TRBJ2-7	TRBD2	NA	CATSRKGGMQYF	TGTGCCACCAGCAGGAAGGGAGGGATGCAGTACTTC
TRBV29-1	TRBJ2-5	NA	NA	CSVYFQETQYF	TGCAGCGTTTACTTCCAAGAGACCCAGTACTTC
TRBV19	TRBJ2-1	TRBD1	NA	CASSIGTGGQTQFF	TGTGCCAGTAGTATCGGGACAGGGGGCCAAACGCAGTTCTTC
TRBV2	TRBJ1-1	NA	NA	CASGGQFMNTEAFF	TGTGCCAGCGGCGGACAGTTTATGAACACTGAAGCTTTCTTT
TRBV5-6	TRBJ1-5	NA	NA	CASSLFRSQGIQPQHF	TGTGCCAGCAGCTTGTTTAGGTCGCAGGGTATACAGCCCCAGCATTTT